A single sample gave rise to the 20 T cell receptor beta chains below, sequenced in a study of T-cell memory formation after mild COVID-19. One entry per CDR3 protein, called by TCRdb with MiXCR from the 5' RACE reads. The table includes about 210,000 distinct CDR3 sequences, roughly a tenth detected once. Sequencing was carried out using PBMCs or a T cell subset sorted from them (not recorded which). The source is a man aged 18 to 29 who had mild COVID-19 (a few samples of this study predate the infection). Cell type and time point are not known.

This clonotype was counted many times. This chain joins TRBV7-2 and TRBJ1-2; 7 positions match TRBD1. The trim removed 5 bases at V and 5 bases at J, leaving 14 bases unmatched. The CDR3 runs to 16 residues. Per germline, CDR1 SGHTA and CDR2 FQGNSA. The CDR3 reads CASSPSPGNRGYGYTF. CDR3 coding DNA: TGTGCCAGCAGCCCTAGCCCCGGGAACAGGGGATATGGCTACACCTTC.

The chain employs TRBV7-2 and TRBJ2-5; D call uncertain. Germline CDR1 SGHTA, CDR2 FQGNSA. The length of the CDR3 is 16 residues. The V end lost 5 bases, the J end lost 4 bases, and 20 bases lay between the germline ends. CDR3 nucleotides: TGTGCCAGCAGCCCGGCCCCGGGCCCCTTGGGAGAGACCCAGTACTTC. Its protein product is CASSPAPGPLGETQYF.

A few counts support this clonotype. The V and J genes are TRBV5-5 and TRBJ2-1; D unclear. V was cut by 1 base and J by 8 bases, with 7 bases left in between. There are 12 residues in the CDR3. Looked up from germline, CDR1 is SGHKS and CDR2 is YYEKEE (reference sequence). Here the CDR3 DNA reads TGTGCCAGCAGCTTGTTATACCATGAGCAGTTCTTC. It specifies CASSLLYHEQFF.

The DNA of the CDR3 is TGTGCCAGCAGCTTAGACAGGAATTCCCTTTACGAGCAGTACGTC. Its translation: CASSLDRNSLYEQYV. The rearrangement joins TRBV7-2 to TRBJ2-7, with D maybe TRBD1 (5 bases). V was shortened by 1 base and J by 4 bases, with 14 bases between the two germline ends. Germline CDR1 reads SGHTA; CDR2 reads FQGNSA. The length of the CDR3 is 15 residues.

A few counts support this clonotype. The chain joins TRBV12-5 to TRBJ2-5; possible D gene TRBD1, 5 bases. There are 13 residues in the CDR3. V was clipped by 3 bases and J by 4 bases, with 9 bases between them. CDR1 and CDR2 (germline): LGHNT, FRNRAP. In nucleotides, the CDR3 is TGTGCTAGTGGTTTAACAGGTCCAGAGACCCAGTACTTC. Protein sequence: CASGLTGPETQYF.

The V and J genes are TRBV6-5 and TRBJ1-1; D gene ambiguous. Trimming stripped 4 bases from V and 4 bases from J, with 10 bases between. The CDR3 is 13 residues long. CDR1 is MNHEY and CDR2 is SVGAGI in the germline V gene. CDR3: CASSSQIGTEAFF. DNA for the CDR3: TGTGCCAGCAGTTCCCAAATCGGCACTGAAGCTTTCTTT.

This clonotype was found a few times. The V call is TRBV9, the J call TRBJ2-7, with no clear D. Trimming stripped 0 bases from V and 3 bases from J, with 10 bases between. The CDR3 sequence is 14 residues long. CDR1 and CDR2 (germline): SGDLS, YYNGEE. The CDR3 protein is CASSVDPQSYEQYF. The CDR3 DNA sequence: TGTGCCAGCAGCGTAGATCCGCAGAGCTACGAGCAGTACTTC. Full variable domain (rest looked up from reference TRBV9 and TRBJ2-7): DSGVTQTPKHLITATGQRVTLRCSPRSGDLSVYWYQQSLDQGLQFLIQYYNGEERAKGNILERFSAQQFPDLHSELNLSSLELGDSALYFCASSVDPQSYEQYFGPGTRLTVT.

This clonotype was seen more than once but under ten times. The V gene is TRBV4-1, the J gene TRBJ1-3; D not resolved. The CDR3 has 14 amino acids. CDR1 is MGHRA and CDR2 is YSYEKL in the germline V gene. V was shortened by 0 bases and J by 4 bases, with 7 bases between the two germline ends. The DNA of the CDR3 is TGCGCCAGCAGCCAAGACCTAGGGGGAAACACCATATATTTT. Translation: CASSQDLGGNTIYF.

This clonotype was seen more than once but under ten times. The rearrangement joins TRBV5-1 to TRBJ2-1, with 10 bases fitting TRBD1. V lost 4 bases and J lost 6; bases outside the gene matches: 13. The CDR3 is made up of 17 amino acids. The germline gives CDR1 SGHRS, CDR2 YFSETQ. The CDR3 DNA sequence: TGCGCCAGCAGCCGGTATGGCGGGACAGGGGACCCCAATGAGCAGTTCTTC. Amino acids: CASSRYGGTGDPNEQFF.

This chain joins TRBV7-9 and TRBJ1-6, with TRBD1 matching 7 bases. CDR1 SEHNR and CDR2 FQNEAQ come from the germline V gene (reference sequence). CDR3 length: 15 amino acids. V was pared by 0 bases and J by 14 bases, with 10 bases of the junction left unmatched. Written as DNA, the CDR3 is TGTGCCAGCAGCTTAGCCCGGGACAGCTCCTTCACCCTCCACTTT. It codes for CASSLARDSSFTLHF.

This clonotype was seen a few times. The J gene is TRBJ2-5, the V gene TRBV7-2, with a tentative D call TRBD2 (6 bases). CDR1 is SGHTA, CDR2 FQGNSA, per germline. Trimming removed 5 bases from V and 1 base from J, with 8 bases in between. CDR3 length: 13 amino acids. The CDR3, as DNA: TGTGCCAGCAGCCGGGGGACCCAAGAGACCCAGTACTTC. Its protein is CASSRGTQETQYF.

The sample holds many counts of this clonotype. The chain joins TRBV29-1 to TRBJ2-3; 8 nucleotides agree with TRBD2. Germline loops: CDR1 SQVTM, CDR2 ANQGSEA. This CDR3 is built from 14 residues. Trimming removed 4 bases from V and 0 bases from J; junction bases left unmatched: 3. The CDR3 region has the DNA TGCAGCGTTGGTGGACTAGCCAGCACAGATACGCAGTATTTT. It yields the protein CSVGGLASTDTQYF.

This chain links TRBV29-1 with TRBJ1-1; D may be TRBD1 (5 bases). This CDR3 spans 14 amino acids. CDR1 and CDR2 (germline): SQVTM, ANQGSEA. Trimming removed 4 bases at V and 0 bases at J, with 12 bases between. CDR3: CSVGAGALNTEAFF. The CDR3 DNA reads TGCAGCGTTGGTGCCGGGGCCCTGAACACTGAAGCTTTCTTT.

This clonotype was observed a few times. CDR3 nucleotide sequence: TGCAGTGCGTGTGAAATAATGAGGGGGCTACGTGAGACCCAGTACTTC. Translated, it gives CSACEIMRGLRETQYF. The V gene is TRBV20-1, the J gene TRBJ2-5; 7 bases are a match to TRBD1. The trim removed 6 bases at V and 5 bases at J, leaving 18 bases unmatched. Germline assignment: CDR1 DFQATT and CDR2 SNEGSKA (reference sequence). This CDR3 has 16 amino acids.

This clonotype was counted only a few times. The gene calls are TRBV2 and TRBJ1-6; the D gene is possibly TRBD1 (6 bases). Germline V gene sequence: CDR1 SNHLY, CDR2 FYNNEI. V was pared by 8 bases and J by 6 bases, with 17 bases between. The length of the CDR3 is 15 residues. The CDR3 DNA sequence: TGTGCCAGCGTACTTGGCGGGACACGTAATTCACCCCTCCACTTT. Translated, it gives CASVLGGTRNSPLHF.

This chain uses TRBV2 with TRBJ2-2; 9 bases are shared with TRBD2. The CDR3 extends over 16 amino acids. Germline assignment: CDR1 SNHLY and CDR2 FYNNEI. The ends lost 4 bases at V and 3 bases at J; junction bases unmatched: 6. The CDR3, as DNA: TGTGCCAGCAGTGGCGGGGGGGCGCAGGACACCGGGGAGCTGTTTTTT. This translates into CASSGGGAQDTGELFF.

V gene TRBV29-1 combines with J gene TRBJ1-1, with D perhaps matching TRBD1 (6 bases). The CDR3 contains 14 residues. The V and J ends lost 4 bases and 0 bases respectively, with 12 bases between them. CDR1 is SQVTM, CDR2 ANQGSEA, per germline. CDR3 sequence reads: CSVVRGGVNTEAFF. The CDR3 DNA follows: TGCAGCGTTGTAAGAGGGGGGGTGAACACTGAAGCTTTCTTT.

The CDR3 DNA follows: TGCGCCAGCAGCCTAACCGCTAGCGGGGGGTACCAAGAGACCCAGTACTTC. Translating it yields CASSLTASGGYQETQYF. J is TRBJ2-5 and V is TRBV4-1; TRBD2 matches 11 bases. J lost 0 bases, V lost 4 bases, and 7 bases had no gene match. This CDR3 has 17 residues. Germline CDR1 is MGHRA and CDR2 is YSYEKL.

The chain recombines TRBV29-1 with TRBJ1-3; D may be TRBD1 (6 bases). Trimming removed 6 bases at V and 4 bases at J, with 16 bases between. CDR1 is SQVTM, CDR2 ANQGSEA, per germline. The CDR3 loop spans 14 amino acids. The CDR3 DNA reads TGCAGCGTCCCGGGGGGCGCGTCGGGAAACACCATATATTTT. It translates to CSVPGGASGNTIYF.

The chain joins TRBV11-3 to TRBJ2-3, with 8 bases aligning to TRBD2. CDR3 length: 15 residues. Germline trimming cut 8 bases from V and 2 bases from J; bases unmatched to any gene: 9. CDR1 is SGHNT, CDR2 YENEEA, per germline. The CDR3 spells CASSREGSITDTQYF. As DNA, the CDR3 is TGTGCCAGCTCTCGGGAGGGGTCCATCACAGATACGCAGTATTTT. Full variable domain (rest looked up from reference TRBV11-3 and TRBJ2-3): EAGVVQSPRYKIIEKKQPVAFWCNPISGHNTLYWYLQNLGQGPELLIRYENEEAVDDSQLPKDRFSAERLKGVDSTLKIQPAELGDSAVYLCASSREGSITDTQYFGPGTRLTVL.